Below are 25 T cell receptor beta chains sequenced from a single sample in a study of T-cell memory formation after mild COVID-19. TCRdb re-called the 5' RACE reads through MiXCR, storing one row per CDR3 protein. Of 310,000 or so distinct CDR3 sequences listed, about 15% are singletons. The sample taken for sequencing was PBMCs or a T cell subset sorted from them (not recorded which). Source of these receptors: a man aged 18 to 30 who had mild COVID-19 (a few samples of this study predate the infection). Cell type and time point are not known.

V is TRBV29-1 and J is TRBJ1-2, with D unclear. The CDR3 has 9 amino acids. Per the germline V gene, CDR1 is SQVTM and CDR2 is ANQGSEA. The V and J ends lost 4 bases and 5 bases respectively, with 2 bases between them. The CDR3 sequence is CSVGYGYTF. In nucleotides, the CDR3 is TGCAGCGTTGGATATGGCTACACCTTC.

This clonotype was recorded many times. The rearrangement links TRBV12-3 or TRBV12-4 to TRBJ1-1; D gene uncertain. Deletions cut 2 bases from V and 0 bases from J, with 7 bases between. The CDR3 contains 14 residues. The chain's CDR3 is CASSLSEVNTEAFF. The CDR3 DNA is TGTGCCAGCAGTTTATCGGAAGTGAACACTGAAGCTTTCTTT.

In this sample, this clonotype turned up a few times. This sequence joins TRBV29-1 and TRBJ2-3; no definite D call. Trimming took off 7 bases at V and 4 bases at J, with 12 bases between the two ends. There are 12 residues in the CDR3. Germline CDR1 reads SQVTM; CDR2 reads ANQGSEA. This CDR3 reads CSAGPGADTQYF. CDR3 DNA sequence: TGCAGCGCCGGGCCGGGTGCAGATACGCAGTATTTT.

This clonotype was found many times. V is TRBV7-9 and J is TRBJ2-7; a possible D gene is TRBD1 (5 bases). V gave up 4 bases and J gave up 6 bases, with 16 bases separating them. Germline CDR1 SEHNR, CDR2 FQNEAQ (reference sequence). The CDR3 sequence is 14 residues long. For the CDR3, the DNA is TGTGCCAGCAGCTCCACTACAGGTCTCTCCGAGCAGTACGTC. Its translation: CASSSTTGLSEQYV.

The gene calls are TRBV7-3 and TRBJ2-1, with a possible D match to TRBD1 (6 bases). Germline V CDR1 and CDR2: SGHTA, FQGTGA. Trimming took 2 bases from V and 8 from J, leaving 16 bases between them. This CDR3 spans 15 amino acids. The CDR3 sequence is CASSLFGGGEDEQFF. The CDR3 nucleotides read TGTGCCAGCAGCTTATTCGGTGGGGGCGAGGATGAGCAGTTCTTC.

Ten or more counts support this clonotype. The chain carries TRBV20-1 and TRBJ2-3; 10 nucleotides align to TRBD2. This CDR3 region has 17 residues. Germline V CDR1 and CDR2: DFQATT, SNEGSKA (reference sequence). V lost 3 bases and J lost 3; bases outside the gene matches: 12. CDR3 loop: CSASGLIASGGTDTQYF. CDR3 DNA: TGCAGTGCTAGCGGACTTATAGCTAGCGGGGGTACAGATACGCAGTATTTT.

This clonotype was observed a few times. The rearrangement links TRBV20-1 to TRBJ1-1; possibly TRBD1 for D (5 bases). Germline V gene sequence: CDR1 DFQATT, CDR2 SNEGSKA (reference sequence). The V end lost 6 bases, the J end lost 4 bases, and 12 bases lay between the germline ends. This CDR3 has 12 residues. CDR3 nucleotides: TGCAGTGCCCCGTACGGGGGCACTGAAGCTTTCTTT. Protein product: CSAPYGGTEAFF.

This chain links TRBV4-3 with TRBJ1-1; the D gene is possibly TRBD1 (6 bases). CDR1 and CDR2 (germline): LGHNA, YSLEER. This CDR3 has 16 residues. V was pared by 4 bases and J by 4 bases, with 19 bases between. CDR3 DNA: TGCGCCAGCAGCCCTGACGGGCATCGAGGGGGCACTGAAGCTTTCTTT. It encodes CASSPDGHRGGTEAFF.

This clonotype was detected ten times or more. This chain uses TRBV5-1 with TRBJ2-7, with D perhaps TRBD1 or TRBD2 (5 bases each). Trimming shortened V by 2 bases and J by 3 bases, and 9 bases separated the two germline ends. The CDR3 is made up of 13 amino acids. Germline V gene lookup returns CDR1 SGHRS and CDR2 YFSETQ. The CDR3 sequence is CASSLLDSYEQYF. Written as DNA, the CDR3 is TGCGCCAGCAGCTTACTAGACAGCTACGAGCAGTACTTC.

This sequence joins TRBV18 and TRBJ2-1; TRBD2 aligns across 11 bases. Germline V gene lookup returns CDR1 KGHSH and CDR2 LQKENI. The V segment lost 0 bases and the J segment 7 bases; nucleotides outside the gene matches: 8. The CDR3 length is 17 residues. This chain's CDR3 is CASSPPSGGALLNEQFF. The DNA for the CDR3 is TGTGCCAGCTCACCACCTAGCGGGGGGGCCCTTTTAAATGAGCAGTTCTTC.

This sequence joins TRBV18 and TRBJ1-2, with TRBD1 identical over 7 bases. The CDR3 is made up of 15 amino acids. V dropped 4 bases and J dropped 1; count of bases not matched to a gene: 6. Germline V gene lookup returns CDR1 KGHSH and CDR2 LQKENI. The CDR3 nucleotides are TGTGCCAGCTCACAACGGACAGGCGATAACTATGGCTACACCTTC. This translates into CASSQRTGDNYGYTF.

CDR3 sequence reads: CASSLKAFNEKLFF. CDR3 coding DNA: TGCGCCAGCAGCTTGAAGGCCTTTAATGAAAAACTGTTTTTT. This rearrangement joins TRBV5-1 to TRBJ1-4; D is unclear. Germline loops: CDR1 SGHRS, CDR2 YFSETQ. The CDR3 sequence is 14 residues long. Trimming took 1 base from V and 4 from J, leaving 8 bases between them.

This clonotype was counted at least ten times. V usage is TRBV7-2 and J usage is TRBJ2-5; D is uncertain. The CDR3 extends over 12 amino acids. Looked up from germline, CDR1 is SGHTA and CDR2 is FQGNSA. V was cut by 5 bases and J by 2 bases, with 6 bases left in between. CDR3 in amino acids: CASSRYQETQYF. The CDR3, as DNA: TGTGCCAGCAGCCGATATCAAGAGACCCAGTACTTC.

The chain employs TRBV10-3 and TRBJ1-1, with D possibly TRBD1 on 5 matching bases. The germline V and J ends were trimmed by 10 bases and 1 base, with 10 bases remaining between them. The CDR3 runs 12 residues. Germline V lookup: CDR1 ENHRY, CDR2 SYGVKD. The CDR3 bases are TGTGCCACCATTGGACAGAACACTGAAGCTTTCTTT. Translation gives CATIGQNTEAFF.

This clonotype has at least ten counts. V usage is TRBV7-9 and J usage is TRBJ2-1, with D possibly called TRBD1 or TRBD2 (5 bases each). CDR3 length: 12 residues. Germline CDR1 and CDR2: SEHNR and FQNEAQ (reference sequence). Trimming stripped 1 base from V and 10 bases from J, with 8 bases between. CDR3 protein: CASSLGGLEQFF. CDR3 bases: TGTGCCAGCAGCTTAGGGGGGTTGGAGCAGTTCTTC.

This clonotype was counted only a few times. The chain has TRBV18 and TRBJ2-7; 7 nucleotides align to TRBD2. Germline CDR1 is KGHSH and CDR2 is LQKENI. V lost 6 bases to trimming and J lost 3 bases; unmatched junction nucleotides: 5. This CDR3 spans 13 amino acids. This CDR3 is CASSRWGGYEQYF. The CDR3 DNA sequence: TGTGCCAGCTCGAGGTGGGGGGGCTACGAGCAGTACTTC.

The chain uses TRBV7-2 and TRBJ2-5; TRBD1 aligns across 8 bases. V lost 5 bases, J lost 5 bases, and 10 bases stayed unmatched. Germline values: CDR1 SGHTA, CDR2 FQGNSA. This CDR3 is 15 amino acids long. The CDR3 DNA sequence: TGTGCCAGCAGCCGGGGCCCCCAGGGGGCGGAGACCCAGTACTTC. Its translation: CASSRGPQGAETQYF.

Only a few counts were recorded for this clonotype. This chain uses TRBV6-5 with TRBJ1-3; the D gene is possibly TRBD1 (5 bases). The CDR3 extends over 17 amino acids. CDR1 and CDR2 from the germline V gene are MNHEY and SVGAGI. Trimming removed 6 bases at V and 0 bases at J, with 18 bases between. The CDR3 DNA reads as TGTGCCAGCAGCTACCTGGAACCGGACAACTCTGGAAACACCATATATTTT. Translating it yields CASSYLEPDNSGNTIYF.

The chain couples TRBV4-1 to TRBJ2-1; D possibly corresponds to TRBD1 (6 bases). The germline V and J ends were trimmed by 3 bases and 10 bases, with 16 bases remaining between them. Germline lookup yields CDR1 MGHRA and CDR2 YSYEKL. The length of the CDR3 is 14 residues. CDR3 in amino acids: CASSHVGAKGEQFF. In DNA, the CDR3 is TGCGCCAGCAGCCACGTGGGGGCCAAAGGAGAGCAGTTCTTC.

This clonotype turned up a few times. The chain employs TRBV5-1 and TRBJ2-3; weak D call: TRBD2 (5 bases). V shed 6 bases and J shed 5 bases, with 10 bases lying between them. Germline assignment: CDR1 SGHRS and CDR2 YFSETQ. The CDR3 sequence is 12 residues long. The DNA of the CDR3 is TGCGCCAGCAATCTCGGGGTAGATACGCAGTATTTT. The encoded protein is CASNLGVDTQYF.

This clonotype was seen many times. This chain uses TRBV18 with TRBJ2-5, with unresolved D. The germline CDR1 and CDR2 sequences are KGHSH and LQKENI. The CDR3 covers 12 residues. The V end lost 8 bases, the J end lost 4 bases, and 11 bases lay between the germline ends. The CDR3 nucleotides read TGTGCCAGCAGCCCCCCAGGAGAGACCCAGTACTTC. Residues: CASSPPGETQYF.

This clonotype was seen more than once but under ten times. This chain uses TRBV7-3 with TRBJ2-3, with a weak D call TRBD2 (6 bases). Deletions cut 5 bases from V and 2 bases from J, with 11 bases between. CDR3 length: 14 residues. Germline loops: CDR1 SGHTA, CDR2 FQGTGA. The CDR3 sequence is CASSQSGPTDTQYF. The CDR3 DNA reads TGTGCCAGCAGCCAGAGCGGGCCCACAGATACGCAGTATTTT.

This clonotype was detected ten times or more. The rearrangement uses TRBV20-1 and TRBJ1-5; tentatively, D is TRBD1 (5 bases). The CDR3 loop spans 17 amino acids. The ends were cut back, 3 bases at V and 2 bases at J, with 20 bases in the middle. The germline CDR1 and CDR2 sequences are DFQATT and SNEGSKA (reference sequence). CDR3 residues: CSARSGTPKGGNQPQHF. The CDR3 bases are TGCAGTGCTAGGTCCGGGACCCCCAAAGGAGGCAATCAGCCCCAGCATTTT.

This clonotype appeared a single time. The chain employs TRBV10-3 and TRBJ2-5; 10 positions agree with TRBD2. The CDR3 spans 15 residues. Germline V CDR1 and CDR2: ENHRY, SYGVKD. After removal of 8 bases from V and 9 bases from J, the junction contained 15 bases not matched to a gene. CDR3 in DNA: TGTGCCATCGCGTCTGGACTAGCGGCGGTATGGGCCCAGTACTTC. Its protein is CAIASGLAAVWAQYF.

The sample holds a few counts of this clonotype. The chain carries TRBV5-1 and TRBJ2-3; 8 positions agree with TRBD2. Germline V gene lookup returns CDR1 SGHRS and CDR2 YFSETQ. This CDR3 has 16 residues. After removal of 0 bases from V and 6 bases from J, the junction contained 9 bases not matched to a gene. DNA of the CDR3: TGCGCCAGCAGCTTGGTCGGGTCGGGGGGGCCGGATACGCAGTATTTT. As protein: CASSLVGSGGPDTQYF.